Presented here are 11 T cell receptor beta chains from one specimen sequenced in a study of T-cell memory formation after mild COVID-19. TCRdb analysed the 5' RACE reads with MiXCR anew, one entry per CDR3 protein. The table records more than 250,000 distinct CDR3 sequences, about a sixth of them present only once. Sequencing was carried out using PBMCs or a T cell subset sorted from them (not recorded which). The origin of the receptors is a man between 18 and 29 years old who had mild COVID-19 (a few samples of this study predate the infection). Cell type and time point are not known.

V gene TRBV7-2 combines with J gene TRBJ1-2, with TRBD1 matching over 9 bases. CDR3 length: 14 residues. Trimming took 5 bases from V and 8 from J; bases not matched to a gene: 9. CDR1 is SGHTA, CDR2 FQGNSA, per germline. CDR3 DNA: TGTGCCAGCAGCCCCGGACAGGGGTGGAGCGGCTACACCTTC. Its protein product is CASSPGQGWSGYTF. The whole variable domain, filled in from reference TRBV7-2 and TRBJ1-2, reads GAGVSQSPSNKVTEKGKDVELRCDPISGHTALYWYRQSLGQGLEFLIYFQGNSAPDKSGLPSDRFSAERTGGSVSTLTIQRTQQEDSAVYLCASSPGQGWSGYTFGSGTRLTVV.

The V call is TRBV7-9, the J call TRBJ2-1; D might be TRBD2 (6 bases). The V end lost 3 bases, the J end lost 5 bases, and 29 bases lay between the germline ends. CDR3 length: 20 residues. In germline, CDR1 is SEHNR, CDR2 FQNEAQ (reference sequence). The CDR3 nucleotides are TGTGCCAGCAGCTTCAAAGCGCGCGGGGAACTCCAGTTTATAAACAATGAGCAGTTCTTC. Encoded protein: CASSFKARGELQFINNEQFF.

The chain combines TRBV5-1 with TRBJ1-1; D is possibly TRBD1 (5 bases). Germline V lookup: CDR1 SGHRS, CDR2 YFSETQ. The CDR3 covers 15 residues. With 0 bases removed from V and 3 bases from J, the gap between germline ends came to 12 bases. The CDR3 sequence: CASSLAGGRDTEAFF. The CDR3, as DNA: TGCGCCAGCAGCTTGGCCGGGGGACGCGACACTGAAGCTTTCTTT.

This clonotype occurred a few times. The chain links TRBV11-2 to TRBJ2-5; the D gene is possibly TRBD2 (5 bases). CDR3 length: 14 residues. Germline V gene lookup returns CDR1 SGHAT and CDR2 FQNNGV. Trimming left V 4 bases short and J 6 bases short, with 15 bases between. The CDR3 sequence is CASSSLAKAQTQYF. The CDR3 DNA is TGTGCCAGCAGCTCCCTAGCCAAAGCCCAGACCCAGTACTTC.

The gene calls are TRBV20-1 and TRBJ2-7, with D tentatively TRBD2 (7 bases). This CDR3 contains 15 residues. The germline CDR1 and CDR2 sequences are DFQATT and SNEGSKA (reference sequence). The germline V and J ends were trimmed by 0 bases and 4 bases, with 16 bases remaining between them. In DNA form, the CDR3 reads TGCAGTGCTAGAGATCGTCGGGGGGCGTCGTACGAGCAGTACGTC. Translated: CSARDRRGASYEQYV.

This clonotype has just a few counts. The genes are TRBV7-8 and TRBJ2-4; D might be TRBD2 (5 bases). From germline, CDR1 is SGHVS and CDR2 FQNEAQ. Trimming removed 7 bases from V and 0 bases from J, with 16 bases in between. The CDR3 is 16 residues long. The CDR3 nucleotides read TGTGCCAGCACCACCCGCGGGCCGGGAGCCAAAAACATTCAGTACTTC. Protein product: CASTTRGPGAKNIQYF.

The CDR3 DNA reads as TGCGCCAGCAGCCTCCCCCGTGCCGCGGGGGAGACCACAGATACGCAGTATTTT. Protein sequence: CASSLPRAAGETTDTQYF. The chain couples TRBV4-1 to TRBJ2-3, with 7 bases matching TRBD2. Germline V gene lookup returns CDR1 MGHRA and CDR2 YSYEKL. V shed 4 bases and J 2 bases; nucleotides not matched to a gene: 15. The CDR3 is 18 amino acids.

The chain employs TRBV27 and TRBJ2-7; D unclear. The germline gives CDR1 MNHEY, CDR2 SMNVEV (reference sequence). The V end was cut by 0 bases, the J end by 2 bases, with 8 bases between. The CDR3 loop spans 14 amino acids. The CDR3 spells CASSLSVLPYEQYF. The CDR3 DNA follows: TGTGCCAGCAGTTTATCTGTCCTCCCCTACGAGCAGTACTTC.

This chain uses TRBV27 with TRBJ2-7, with TRBD1 matching 9 bases. Germline loops: CDR1 MNHEY, CDR2 SMNVEV (reference sequence). Trimming cost V 4 bases and J 4 bases; bases outside gene matches: 2. This CDR3 region has 13 residues. This chain's CDR3 is CASSSGTGYEQYF. The CDR3 DNA reads as TGTGCCAGCAGTTCCGGGACAGGGTACGAGCAGTACTTC.

This chain uses TRBV5-1 with TRBJ2-5, with D tentatively TRBD1 or TRBD2 (5 bases each). Germline V gives CDR1 SGHRS, CDR2 YFSETQ. The CDR3 is 15 amino acids. The V end was cut by 4 bases, the J end by 2 bases, with 15 bases between. Here the CDR3 reads CASSRAGTPQETQYF. The CDR3 DNA sequence: TGCGCCAGCAGCAGAGCCGGGACCCCACAAGAGACCCAGTACTTC.

A few counts support this clonotype. The V gene is TRBV6-2 or TRBV6-3, the J gene TRBJ1-1; D gene ambiguous. The V and J ends lost 6 bases and 1 base respectively, with 18 bases between them. The CDR3 totals 16 residues. Germline CDR1 MNHEY, CDR2 SVGEGT. The CDR3 protein is CASSALPSTRNTEAFF. In nucleotides, the CDR3 is TGTGCCAGCAGCGCTCTCCCAAGCACCAGGAACACTGAAGCTTTCTTT.